This TCR beta chain was sequenced during a study of neurological immune-mediated disorders. The cDNA was synthesized by means of template-switch 5'RACE, which was carried out with 10-nucleotide random UMIs. One entry per CDR3 protein, called by TCRdb with MiXCR from the 5' RACE reads. The sample contains under 60,000 distinct CDR3 sequences, around 3.5% of which appear only once. 2 million PBMCs stored at -80 C were the source of the unsorted libraries. CDR3 length: 17 residues. V was shortened by 0 bases and J by 8 bases, with 17 bases between the two germline ends. Germline values: CDR1 LGHDT, CDR2 YNNKEL (reference sequence). Findings and limits, study-wide: The multiple sclerosis repertoire cluster lacked an association with any feature, whether clinical or MRI.

In its sample, this clonotype was seen many times. Its antigen is not known. The sequence was obtained from a man in his forties or fifties with multiple sclerosis. Sequencing was done on a sample of PBMCs. The V call is TRBV3-1, the J call TRBJ1-6; D uncertain. The CDR3 DNA is TGTGCCAGCAGCCAAGAGGTCGAGGGCCTGGGTTATTCACCCCTCCACTTT. Translation: CASSQEVEGLGYSPLHF.